This T cell receptor beta chain stems from a study of shared clonotypes between healthy human individuals. Into CD45RA+ naive and CD45RA-negative memory subsets, the CD4+ cells were split. In the source study's methods: Owing to the provision of junction-only sequences devoid of quality scores by immunoSEQ, filtering differed. TCRdb keeps only in-frame clones here, not all; method: immunoSEQ multiplex PCR. The V and J calls and clone size come from that table; D and trimming were worked out from the DNA. This sample has over 2 million clones; roughly 90% occur once, and the top ten carry around 0.35%. This CDR3 comprises 18 residues. The J segment lost 6 bases and the V segment lost 3 bases, leaving 19 bases of the junction unmatched. Germline CDR1 SGHRS, CDR2 YFSETQ.

Input material: naive CD4+ T cells from PBMCs. Subset meaning: CD45RA+ positively selected. This clonotype was obtained from a man between 18 and 29 years old in good health. Some clones in this sample may be carry-over from other donors' samples. The rearrangement links TRBV5-1 to TRBJ2-7; 9 bases match TRBD2. The CDR3 DNA is TGCGCCAGCAGCTCCCCCCGGGGGGCGGGAGGGCTTTCAGCCGAGCAGTACTTC. Protein: CASSSPRGAGGLSAEQYF. Full variable domain (rest looked up from reference TRBV5-1 and TRBJ2-7): KAGVTQTPRYLIKTRGQQVTLSCSPISGHRSVSWYQQTPGQGLQFLFEYFSETQRNKGNFPGRFSGRQFSNSRSEMNVSTLELGDSALYLCASSSPRGAGGLSAEQYFGPGTRLTVT.